Given below is one TCR beta chain in context. Unmatched junction bases numbered 13, after V lost 4 bases and J lost 8 bases. The CDR3 has 16 residues. The germline V gene has CDR1 SGHRS and CDR2 YFSETQ. The data belong to a study of blood T cell repertoires in COVID-19. TCRdb keeps only in-frame clones here, not all; method: immunoSEQ multiplex PCR. Of about 190,000 clones in the sample, 80% to 90% were seen once. The chain carries TRBV5-1 and TRBJ2-1; 9 bases align to TRBD2. The receptor was isolated from a man aged 45 to 65 with active or convalescent COVID-19. The sequencing input was peripheral blood. Here the CDR3 reads CASSRGTSLVWDEQFF. As DNA, the CDR3 is TGCGCCAGCAGCCGAGGGACTAGCCTCGTTTGGGATGAGCAGTTCTTC.